This T cell receptor beta chain was observed in a study of tumor-infiltrating lymphocytes in oesophageal squamous cell carcinoma. As to this clonotype: Without the conserved terminal phenylalanine or tryptophan, this CDR3 likely stems from a read error. The limits of the CDR3 on the DNA are not certain, so only TCRdb's listed CDR3 is given.

TCRdb reprocessed the PCR reads with MiXCR, giving one entry per CDR3 protein. This sample has 3,000 to 4,000 distinct CDR3 sequences, with over 15% found just once. Counting both end residues, the CDR3 totals 15 amino acids. This TCR derives from a male donor with esophageal squamous cell carcinoma. V and J are TRBV12-3 or TRBV12-4 and TRBJ2-6; TRBD2 is the table's D call and was not checked against the DNA. Sequencing was performed on esophageal tumor tissue. The CDR3 sequence: CASTEAYNSPLHFGN.